Shown below are 14 T cell receptor beta chains from a single sample sequenced in a study of cytomegalovirus exposure and HLA in healthy donors. The PCR had 60 Vbeta and 13 Jbeta primers. Method: immunoSEQ multiplex PCR; TCRdb's copy keeps in-frame clones and lacks some. Seen here are roughly 100,000 clones, approximately 80% observed once, and the top ten hold under 4%. The specimen was PBMCs. These receptors all stem from a female donor in good health and CMV-seropositive.

The chain joins TRBV5-1 to TRBJ1-1; 11 nucleotides match TRBD1. The V and J ends lost 0 bases and 3 bases, in that order; junction bases with no gene match: 7. The CDR3 extends over 17 amino acids. Germline CDR1 SGHRS, CDR2 YFSETQ. DNA of the CDR3: TGCGCCAGCAGCTTGGTACGGACAGGGGGCGCCTACACTGAAGCTTTCTTT. It encodes CASSLVRTGGAYTEAFF.

This chain joins TRBV5-6 and TRBJ1-2; D is undetermined. The CDR3 runs 13 residues. V shed 0 bases and J shed 8 bases, with 11 bases lying between them. The germline V gene encodes CDR1 SGHDT and CDR2 YYEEEE. Here the CDR3 reads CASSLDSPRGYTF. The CDR3 DNA follows: TGTGCCAGCAGCTTGGACAGCCCACGCGGCTACACCTTC.

The chain is built from TRBV27 and TRBJ2-1; weak D call: TRBD1 (8 bases). Germline assignment: CDR1 MNHEY and CDR2 SMNVEV (reference sequence). Between the trimmed V and J ends, which lost 3 bases and 1 base, there was a span of 22 bases. The CDR3 is 19 residues long. The CDR3 sequence: CASSFGFRDRTRSYNEQFF. For the CDR3, the DNA is TGTGCCAGCAGTTTCGGGTTCCGGGACAGGACTAGATCCTACAATGAGCAGTTCTTC.

The rearrangement joins TRBV13 to TRBJ2-2; TRBD2 is a possible D gene (5 bases). V dropped 5 bases and J dropped 6 bases, with 10 bases sitting between them. This CDR3 region has 13 residues. The germline V gene has CDR1 PRHDT and CDR2 FYEKMQ (reference sequence). The CDR3 nucleotides are TGTGCCAGCAGCCCGCGGGCAGCCGGGGAGCTGTTTTTT. Translation gives CASSPRAAGELFF. The variable domain in full, with the rest retrieved from reference TRBV13 and TRBJ2-2, is AAGVIQSPRHLIKEKRETATLKCYPIPRHDTVYWYQQGPGQDPQFLISFYEKMQSDKGSIPDRFSAQQFSDYHSELNMSSLELGDSALYFCASSPRAAGELFFGEGSRLTVL.

J is TRBJ2-1 and V is TRBV28; a weak D match, TRBD2 (7 bases). The CDR3 is 14 residues long. The V end lost 6 bases, the J end lost 3 bases, and 12 bases lay between the germline ends. CDR1 is MDHEN, CDR2 SYDVKM, per germline. The CDR3 DNA reads TGTGCCAGCAGGGGGGGGCTCGGCTACAATGAGCAGTTCTTC. This sequence encodes CASRGGLGYNEQFF.

The chain recombines TRBV7-3 with TRBJ2-1, with D possibly TRBD2 on 5 matching bases. V shed 1 base and J shed 0 bases, with 10 bases lying between them. The CDR3 is made up of 16 amino acids. The germline V gene encodes CDR1 SGHTA and CDR2 FQGTGA. DNA of the CDR3: TGTGCCAGCAGCTTAATATTGGGGAGCTCCTACAATGAGCAGTTCTTC. Its protein is CASSLILGSSYNEQFF.

This clone turned up a few times. The V gene is TRBV27, the J gene TRBJ1-2; 9 bases map to TRBD1. The ends lost 5 bases at V and 5 bases at J; junction bases unmatched: 12. This CDR3 has 16 residues. Germline V lookup: CDR1 MNHEY, CDR2 SMNVEV (reference sequence). The CDR3 spells CASSTDRETGGYGYTF. The CDR3 DNA follows: TGTGCCAGCAGTACTGATCGTGAGACAGGGGGTTATGGCTACACCTTC.

This chain's CDR3 is CASSLGQGATGEQFF. The CDR3, as DNA: TGCGCCAGCAGCTTGGGACAGGGGGCCACCGGTGAGCAGTTCTTC. The V and J genes are TRBV5-1 and TRBJ2-1; TRBD1 aligns across 10 bases. This CDR3 is built from 15 residues. Germline assignment: CDR1 SGHRS and CDR2 YFSETQ. Trimming removed 0 bases from V and 9 bases from J; junction bases left unmatched: 6.

This clone was detected only a few times. The J gene is TRBJ1-3, the V gene TRBV4-1; D unclear. Looked up from germline, CDR1 is MGHRA and CDR2 is YSYEKL. Trimming removed 3 bases at V and 6 bases at J, with 9 bases between. The CDR3 has 13 residues. In nucleotides, the CDR3 is TGCGCCAGCAGCCAGGGTGGGCCAAACACCATATATTTT. It codes for CASSQGGPNTIYF.

Details on this clone: The junction departs from germline at one end; a sequencing error may be responsible. The chain employs TRBV6-5 and TRBJ1-2; 7 positions match TRBD1. The germline CDR1 and CDR2 sequences are MNHEY and SVGAGI. This CDR3 comprises 13 residues. The CDR3 sequence is CASSYDRDHGYPF. In DNA, the CDR3 is TGTGCCAGCAGTTACGACAGGGACCATGGCTACCCCTTC.

This sequence joins TRBV5-5 and TRBJ2-1; D might be TRBD1 (5 bases). The germline V and J ends were trimmed by 4 bases and 8 bases, with 22 bases remaining between them. The CDR3 consists of 16 residues. Germline CDR1 SGHKS, CDR2 YYEKEE (reference sequence). For the CDR3, the DNA is TGTGCCAGCAGCCTAGGGGCCCGGAAGATGGGCGATGAGCAGTTCTTC. The encoded protein is CASSLGARKMGDEQFF.

The chain recombines TRBV29-1 with TRBJ1-6; 7 bases align to TRBD1. CDR1 SQVTM and CDR2 ANQGSEA come from the germline V gene. J was trimmed by 8 bases and V by 6 bases; bases with no gene match: 10. This CDR3 comprises 14 residues. DNA for the CDR3: TGCAGCGTATCGACAGGGCCTGGGGATTCACCCCTCCACTTT. This translates into CSVSTGPGDSPLHF.

This rearrangement joins TRBV2 to TRBJ2-5; TRBD2 is a possible D gene (6 bases). The CDR3 totals 16 residues. Trimming cost V 3 bases and J 2 bases, with 16 bases left between them. The germline CDR1 and CDR2 sequences are SNHLY and FYNNEI. The CDR3 coding sequence is TGTGCCAGCAGTGATAGGAGCGGGCTATTGCAAGAGACCCAGTACTTC. Translated: CASSDRSGLLQETQYF.

The chain combines TRBV12-5 with TRBJ2-7; 9 nucleotides agree with TRBD1. Germline CDR1 LGHNT, CDR2 FRNRAP. V lost 6 bases to trimming and J lost 3 bases; unmatched junction nucleotides: 9. This CDR3 contains 15 residues. DNA for the CDR3: TGTGCTAGTGGCCTCGGGACAGGGTCTGGCTACGAGCAGTACTTC. Protein: CASGLGTGSGYEQYF.